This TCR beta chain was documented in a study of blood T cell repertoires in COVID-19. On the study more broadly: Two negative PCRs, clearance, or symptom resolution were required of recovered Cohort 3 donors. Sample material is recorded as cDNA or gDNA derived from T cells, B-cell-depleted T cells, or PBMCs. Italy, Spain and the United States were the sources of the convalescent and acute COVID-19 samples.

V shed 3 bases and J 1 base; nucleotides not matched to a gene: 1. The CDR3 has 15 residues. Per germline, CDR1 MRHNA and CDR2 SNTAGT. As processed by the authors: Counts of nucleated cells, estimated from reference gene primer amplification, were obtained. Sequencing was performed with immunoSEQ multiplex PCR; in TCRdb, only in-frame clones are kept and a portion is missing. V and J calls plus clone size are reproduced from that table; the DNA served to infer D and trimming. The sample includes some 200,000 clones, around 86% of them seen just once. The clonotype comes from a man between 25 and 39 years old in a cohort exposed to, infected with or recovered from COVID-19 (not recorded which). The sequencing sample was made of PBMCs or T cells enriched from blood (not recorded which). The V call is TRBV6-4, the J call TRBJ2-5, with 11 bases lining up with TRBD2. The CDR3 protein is CASSEGTSGQETQYF. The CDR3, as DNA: TGTGCCAGCAGTGAAGGGACTAGCGGCCAAGAGACCCAGTACTTC.